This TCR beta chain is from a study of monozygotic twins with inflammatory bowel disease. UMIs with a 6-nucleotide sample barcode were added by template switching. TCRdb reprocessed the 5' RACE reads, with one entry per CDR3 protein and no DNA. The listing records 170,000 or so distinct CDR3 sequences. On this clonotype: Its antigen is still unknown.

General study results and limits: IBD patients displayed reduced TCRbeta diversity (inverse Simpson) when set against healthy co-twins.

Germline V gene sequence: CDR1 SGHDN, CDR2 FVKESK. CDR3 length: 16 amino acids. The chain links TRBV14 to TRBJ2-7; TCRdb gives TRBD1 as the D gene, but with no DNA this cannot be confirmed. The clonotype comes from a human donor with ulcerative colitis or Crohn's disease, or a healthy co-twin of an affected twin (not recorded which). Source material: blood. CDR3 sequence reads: CASSLIRDRNSYEQYF.